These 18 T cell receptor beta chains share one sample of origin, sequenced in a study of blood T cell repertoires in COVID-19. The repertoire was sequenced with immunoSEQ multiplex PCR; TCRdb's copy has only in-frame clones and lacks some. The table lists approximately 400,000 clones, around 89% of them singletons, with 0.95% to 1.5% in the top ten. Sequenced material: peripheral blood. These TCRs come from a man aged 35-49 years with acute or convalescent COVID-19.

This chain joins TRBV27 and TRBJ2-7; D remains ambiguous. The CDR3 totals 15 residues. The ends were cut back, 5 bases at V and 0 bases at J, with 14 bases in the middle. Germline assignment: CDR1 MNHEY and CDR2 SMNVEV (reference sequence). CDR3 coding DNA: TGTGCCAGCAGTGTCCACAGAACCCTCTCCTACGAGCAGTACTTC. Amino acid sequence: CASSVHRTLSYEQYF.

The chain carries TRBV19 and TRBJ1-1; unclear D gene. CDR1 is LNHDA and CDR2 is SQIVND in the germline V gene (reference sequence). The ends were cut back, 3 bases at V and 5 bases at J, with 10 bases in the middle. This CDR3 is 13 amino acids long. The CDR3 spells CASSISSGTEAFF. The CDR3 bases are TGTGCCAGTAGTATCTCCTCGGGAACTGAAGCTTTCTTT.

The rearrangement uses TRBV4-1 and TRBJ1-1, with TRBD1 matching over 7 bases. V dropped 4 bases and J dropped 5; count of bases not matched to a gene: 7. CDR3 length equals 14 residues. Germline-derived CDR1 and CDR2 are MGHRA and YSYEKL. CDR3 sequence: CASSPRTGVTEAFF. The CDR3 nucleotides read TGCGCCAGCAGCCCCCGGACAGGCGTGACTGAAGCTTTCTTT.

CDR3 in DNA: TGTGCCAGCAGGGACGGGGCTAATGAAAAACTGTTTTTT. Residues: CASRDGANEKLFF. The gene calls are TRBV6-5 and TRBJ1-4, with D hard to call. Per germline, CDR1 MNHEY and CDR2 SVGAGI. Trimming cost V 6 bases and J 3 bases, with 8 bases left between them. The CDR3 is 13 residues long.

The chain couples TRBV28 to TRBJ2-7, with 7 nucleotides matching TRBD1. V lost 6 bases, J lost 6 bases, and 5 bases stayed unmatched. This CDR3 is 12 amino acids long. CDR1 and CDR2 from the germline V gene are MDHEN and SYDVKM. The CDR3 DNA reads TGTGCCAGCAGGACAGGGTTCGGCGAGCAGTACTTC. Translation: CASRTGFGEQYF.

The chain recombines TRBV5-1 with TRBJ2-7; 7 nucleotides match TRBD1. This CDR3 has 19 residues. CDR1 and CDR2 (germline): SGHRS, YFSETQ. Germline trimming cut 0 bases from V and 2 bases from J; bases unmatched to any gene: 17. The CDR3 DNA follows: TGCGCCAGCAGCTTGGGACGGGGTCTACAGGGGACCAGGCCCTACGAGCAGTACTTC. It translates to CASSLGRGLQGTRPYEQYF.

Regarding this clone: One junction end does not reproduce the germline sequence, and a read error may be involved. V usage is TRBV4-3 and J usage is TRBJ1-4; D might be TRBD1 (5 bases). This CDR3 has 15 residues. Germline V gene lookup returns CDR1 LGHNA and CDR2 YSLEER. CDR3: CASSQGLSGNEKLFF. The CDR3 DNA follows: TGCGCCAGCAGTCAAGGCCTTTCAGGGAATGAAAAACTGTTTTTT.

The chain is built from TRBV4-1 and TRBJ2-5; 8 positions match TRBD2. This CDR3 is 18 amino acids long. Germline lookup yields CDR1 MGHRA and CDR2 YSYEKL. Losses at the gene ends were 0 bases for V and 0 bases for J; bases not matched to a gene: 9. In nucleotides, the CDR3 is TGCGCCAGCAGCCAAGAAACTAGCGGTAGCAGGTACCAAGAGACCCAGTACTTC. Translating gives CASSQETSGSRYQETQYF.

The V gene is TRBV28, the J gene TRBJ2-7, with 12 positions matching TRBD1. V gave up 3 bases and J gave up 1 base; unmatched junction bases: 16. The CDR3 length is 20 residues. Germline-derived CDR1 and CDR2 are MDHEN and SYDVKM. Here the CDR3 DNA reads TGTGCCAGCAGTTTCGCGTCACCGGGACAGGGGGCATTGGGATCCTACGAGCAGTACTTC. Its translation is CASSFASPGQGALGSYEQYF.

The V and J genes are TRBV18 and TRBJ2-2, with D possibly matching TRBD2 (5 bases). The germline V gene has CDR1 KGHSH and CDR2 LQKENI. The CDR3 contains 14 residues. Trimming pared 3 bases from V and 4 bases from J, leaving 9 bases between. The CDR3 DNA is TGTGCCAGCTCACCGACTATCGGCACCGGGGAGCTGTTTTTT. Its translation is CASSPTIGTGELFF.

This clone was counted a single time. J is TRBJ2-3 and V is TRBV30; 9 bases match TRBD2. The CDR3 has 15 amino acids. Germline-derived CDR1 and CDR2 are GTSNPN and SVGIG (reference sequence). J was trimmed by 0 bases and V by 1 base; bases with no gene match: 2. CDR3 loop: CAWSEGTSSTDTQYF. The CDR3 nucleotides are TGTGCCTGGAGTGAAGGGACTAGCAGCACAGATACGCAGTATTTT.

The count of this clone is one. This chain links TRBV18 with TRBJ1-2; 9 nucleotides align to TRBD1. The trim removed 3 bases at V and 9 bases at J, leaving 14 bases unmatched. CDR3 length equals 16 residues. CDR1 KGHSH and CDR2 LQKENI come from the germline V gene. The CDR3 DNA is TGTGCCAGCTCACCGGGACAGGGATTAGGAACCTCGAGCTACACCTTC. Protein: CASSPGQGLGTSSYTF.

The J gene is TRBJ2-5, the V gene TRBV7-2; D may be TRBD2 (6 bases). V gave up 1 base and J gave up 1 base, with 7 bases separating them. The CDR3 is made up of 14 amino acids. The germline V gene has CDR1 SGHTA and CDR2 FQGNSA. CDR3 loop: CASSLGDSQETQYF. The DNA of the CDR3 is TGTGCCAGCAGCTTAGGGGACTCCCAAGAGACCCAGTACTTC. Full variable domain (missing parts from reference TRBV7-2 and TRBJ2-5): GAGVSQSPSNKVTEKGKDVELRCDPISGHTALYWYRQSLGQGLEFLIYFQGNSAPDKSGLPSDRFSAERTGGSVSTLTIQRTQQEDSAVYLCASSLGDSQETQYFGPGTRLLVL.

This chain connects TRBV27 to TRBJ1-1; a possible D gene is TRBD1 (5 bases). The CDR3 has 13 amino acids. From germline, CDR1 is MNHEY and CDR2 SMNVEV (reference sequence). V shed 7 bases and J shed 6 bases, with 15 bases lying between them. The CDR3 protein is CASMNLQAAEAFF. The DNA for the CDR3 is TGTGCCAGCATGAATCTACAGGCCGCTGAAGCTTTCTTT.

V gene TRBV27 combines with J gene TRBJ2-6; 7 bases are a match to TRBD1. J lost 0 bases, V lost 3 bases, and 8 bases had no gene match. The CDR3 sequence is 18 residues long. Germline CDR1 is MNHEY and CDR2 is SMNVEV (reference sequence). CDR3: CASSFTGVDFSGANVLTF. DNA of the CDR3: TGTGCCAGCAGTTTTACAGGGGTCGACTTCTCTGGGGCCAACGTCCTGACTTTC. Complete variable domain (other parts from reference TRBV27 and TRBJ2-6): EAQVTQNPRYLITVTGKKLTVTCSQNMNHEYMSWYRQDPGLGLRQIYYSMNVEVTDKGDVPEGYKVSRKEKRNFPLILESPSPNQTSLYFCASSFTGVDFSGANVLTFGAGSRLTVL.

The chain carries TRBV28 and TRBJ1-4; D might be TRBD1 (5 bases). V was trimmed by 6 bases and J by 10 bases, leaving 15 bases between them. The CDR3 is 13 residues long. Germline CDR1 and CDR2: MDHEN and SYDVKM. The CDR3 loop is CASSPTAEGKLFF. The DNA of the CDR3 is TGTGCCAGCAGCCCGACAGCCGAAGGAAAACTGTTTTTT.

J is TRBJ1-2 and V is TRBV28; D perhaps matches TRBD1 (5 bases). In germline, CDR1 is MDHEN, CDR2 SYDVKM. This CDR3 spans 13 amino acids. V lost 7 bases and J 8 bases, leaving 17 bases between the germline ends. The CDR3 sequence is CASTLSRWGGYTF. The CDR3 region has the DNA TGTGCCAGCACCCTCTCCAGGTGGGGCGGCTACACCTTC.

The CDR3 nucleotides read TGTGCCAGCAGCTCCCAGCCGGGACTAGCGTTAGAGAATGAGCAGTTCTTC. Protein sequence: CASSSQPGLALENEQFF. The chain has TRBV7-3 and TRBJ2-1; 10 bases align to TRBD2. The CDR3 runs to 17 residues. Trimming at V came to 4 bases and at J to 7 bases, leaving 13 bases not matched to a gene. Looked up from germline, CDR1 is SGHTA and CDR2 is FQGTGA. The variable domain in full, with the rest retrieved from reference TRBV7-3 and TRBJ2-1, is GAGVSQTPSNKVTEKGKYVELRCDPISGHTALYWYRQSLGQGPEFLIYFQGTGAADDSGLPNDRFFAVRPEGSVSTLKIQRTERGDSAVYLCASSSQPGLALENEQFFGPGTRLTVL.